One and the same sample provided the 10 T cell receptor beta chains below, sequenced in a study of control samples from healthy donors and cancer patients. The method was immunoSEQ multiplex PCR; TCRdb's version includes in-frame clones alone and lacks a portion of them. Found here are roughly 76,000 clones, 90% to 95% of them singletons; the top ten hold about 5%. Input material: blood. The origin of the receptors is a woman between 18 and 30 years old in good health.

The rearrangement uses TRBV5-8 and TRBJ2-7, with D hard to call. V was cut by 5 bases and J by 3 bases, with 15 bases left in between. Looked up from germline, CDR1 is SGHTS and CDR2 is YDEGEE. The CDR3 is 14 amino acids. The CDR3 bases are TGTGCCAGCAGTTCGGATCATCGTCTCTACGAGCAGTACTTC. As protein: CASSSDHRLYEQYF.

V usage is TRBV7-9 and J usage is TRBJ1-4, with 7 bases fitting TRBD1. This CDR3 contains 14 residues. V dropped 7 bases and J dropped 6; count of bases not matched to a gene: 8. Germline loops: CDR1 SEHNR, CDR2 FQNEAQ (reference sequence). CDR3 coding DNA: TGTGCCAGCATCTGGGGCCAGGGGGATGAAAAACTGTTTTTT. This encodes CASIWGQGDEKLFF.

The rearrangement joins TRBV18 to TRBJ1-3; no reliable D call. V was pared by 5 bases and J by 0 bases, with 5 bases between. CDR3 length equals 13 residues. Germline values: CDR1 KGHSH, CDR2 LQKENI. For the CDR3, the DNA is TGTGCCAGCTCATCGAGCTCTGGAAACACCATATATTTT. Translation gives CASSSSSGNTIYF. Combining the CDR3 with reference TRBV18 and TRBJ1-3 gives the whole variable domain NAGVMQNPRHLVRRRGQEARLRCSPMKGHSHVYWYRQLPEEGLKFMVYLQKENIIDESGMPKERFSAEFPKEGPSILRIQQVVRGDSAAYFCASSSSSGNTIYFGEGSWLTVV.

This clone was seen more than once but under ten times. The V and J genes are TRBV6-6 and TRBJ1-3, with D uncertain. V was pared by 0 bases and J by 2 bases, with 11 bases between. The CDR3 length is 16 residues. CDR1 and CDR2 (germline): MNHNY, SVGAGI (reference sequence). The CDR3 region has the DNA TGTGCCAGCAGTTACTCGGAGATTGGTGCTGGAAACACCATATATTTT. It translates to CASSYSEIGAGNTIYF.

The CDR3 coding sequence is TGTGCCACCAGTTCTGTACTTAAACTCCGAGGCTACACCTTC. Translated, it gives CATSSVLKLRGYTF. The chain has TRBV24-1 and TRBJ1-2; D gene unclear. This CDR3 spans 14 amino acids. The V gene lost 6 bases and the J gene lost 8 bases, with 18 bases spanning the gap. Germline CDR1 reads KGHDR; CDR2 reads SFDVKD.

The chain couples TRBV2 to TRBJ1-1; D unclear. Germline-derived CDR1 and CDR2 are SNHLY and FYNNEI. The CDR3 is made up of 14 amino acids. Trimming cost V 6 bases and J 1 base, with 12 bases left between them. The CDR3 loop reads CASSPHLSNTEAFF. The CDR3 bases are TGTGCCAGCAGCCCCCACCTCTCGAACACTGAAGCTTTCTTT.

V usage is TRBV10-2 and J usage is TRBJ1-1, with D possibly matching TRBD1 (5 bases). Looked up from germline, CDR1 is WSHSY and CDR2 is SAAADI. The V gene lost 3 bases and the J gene lost 5 bases, with 16 bases spanning the gap. This CDR3 is built from 15 residues. The CDR3 DNA reads as TGCGCCAGCAGTGACCAGACAGCCTCGGGGACTGAAGCTTTCTTT. This encodes CASSDQTASGTEAFF.

V and J are TRBV5-1 and TRBJ2-2, with no clear D. V was trimmed by 2 bases and J by 4 bases, leaving 9 bases between them. The CDR3 consists of 14 residues. The germline gives CDR1 SGHRS, CDR2 YFSETQ. This CDR3 reads CASSFPRTTGELFF. The CDR3 region has the DNA TGCGCCAGCAGCTTTCCCCGGACCACCGGGGAGCTGTTTTTT.

V and J are TRBV6-4 and TRBJ2-2; D is perhaps TRBD2 (5 bases). This CDR3 region has 15 residues. V was pared by 0 bases and J by 4 bases, with 9 bases between. Germline V lookup: CDR1 MRHNA, CDR2 SNTAGT. The CDR3 spells CASSDSSGGTGELFF. Written as DNA, the CDR3 is TGTGCCAGCAGTGACTCGTCAGGAGGCACCGGGGAGCTGTTTTTT.

The chain carries TRBV21-1 and TRBJ1-2; the table's D call of TRBD1 was not tested on the DNA. TRBV21-1 is described as a pseudogene. The CDR3 spans 15 residues. CDR3: CASSKFFGTDYGYTF. For the CDR3, the DNA is TGTGCCAGCAGCAAATTTTTTGGGACAGATTATGGCTACACCTTC.